This note documents a single T cell receptor (beta chain) sequence. Its matching antigen is unknown. This table comes from immunoSEQ multiplex PCR, and its TCRdb copy is limited to in-frame clones, with some not included. The repertoire holds roughly 52,000 clones, with over 60% as singletons. Looked up from germline, CDR1 is SGHTS and CDR2 is YDEGEE. This CDR3 is 13 amino acids long. V dropped 3 bases and J dropped 4 bases, with 10 bases sitting between them. The data stem from a study of CD4+ T cells in melanoma. Regarding the study as a whole: A reported correlation linked neoantigen-specific CD4+ T cells to CD8+, macrophage and B cell function. Diverse differentiation states were reported for melanoma neoantigen-specific CD4+ T cells.

The sequencing input was tumor tissue. The chain uses TRBV5-8 and TRBJ1-2; the D is unclear. The sequence derives from a human donor with melanoma. CDR3 in amino acids: CASSSRRSYGYTF. CDR3 sequence (DNA): TGTGCCAGCAGCTCTCGACGGAGCTATGGCTACACCTTC.